This T cell receptor (beta chain) was captured in a study of blood T cells in healthy people across ages. This CDR3 contains 17 residues. CDR1 and CDR2 (germline): LGHNA, YNFKEQ. Trimming at V came to 0 bases and at J to 7 bases, leaving 7 bases not matched to a gene. The second PCR ran about 6 to 12 cycles with a sample-barcoded 5' primer and J-beta primers. TCRdb reprocessed the 5' RACE reads via MiXCR and lists one record per CDR3 protein. The sample has about 1.1 million distinct CDR3 sequences; about two fifths are singletons. Study-wide findings and caveats: Compared with aged donors, long-lived donors showed fewer expanded clones, suggesting selection.

In terms of origin and age, donors were healthy Caucasian individuals from Russia aged roughly 6 to 100. Total RNA extraction produced at least 5.5 micrograms (per sample) for the study. Only a few counts were recorded for this clonotype. Its antigen is not identified. The chain combines TRBV4-2 with TRBJ2-1; 12 bases match TRBD1. The TCR was taken from a man younger than 35 in good health. The material sequenced was blood. The CDR3 region has the DNA TGTGCCAGCAGCCAAGATTGGGACAGGGGGCCGAGGAATGAGCAGTTCTTC. It yields the protein CASSQDWDRGPRNEQFF.